Below are 2 T cell receptor beta chains sequenced from a single sample in a study of OX40 agonist ivuxolimab in advanced cancers. Data came from immunoSEQ multiplex PCR; TCRdb stores just in-frame clones and leaves some out. Altogether roughly 62,000 clones are present, 75% to 90% being singletons, with the ten largest covering 4%. The sample was CD4+ or CD8+ T cells sorted from blood, taken in a trial of the OX40 agonist ivuxolimab. The receptors shown here come from an adult with an advanced solid tumor such as melanoma, head and neck, liver or kidney cancer.

V usage is TRBV27 and J usage is TRBJ1-1; 8 nucleotides match TRBD1. The germline V gene encodes CDR1 MNHEY and CDR2 SMNVEV (reference sequence). This CDR3 spans 16 amino acids. Unmatched junction bases numbered 11, after V lost 5 bases and J lost 3 bases. CDR3 nucleotides: TGTGCCAGCAGTCCCGGACAGGGCGAAATCGACACTGAAGCTTTCTTT. This codes for CASSPGQGEIDTEAFF.

The chain carries TRBV28 and TRBJ2-7; 11 bases fit TRBD2. CDR3 size: 15 residues. Germline assignment: CDR1 MDHEN and CDR2 SYDVKM. V lost 6 bases to trimming and J lost 7 bases; unmatched junction nucleotides: 11. CDR3: CASRPTSGTSGEQYF. CDR3 nucleotides: TGTGCCAGCAGACCGACTAGCGGGACGTCGGGGGAGCAGTACTTC.